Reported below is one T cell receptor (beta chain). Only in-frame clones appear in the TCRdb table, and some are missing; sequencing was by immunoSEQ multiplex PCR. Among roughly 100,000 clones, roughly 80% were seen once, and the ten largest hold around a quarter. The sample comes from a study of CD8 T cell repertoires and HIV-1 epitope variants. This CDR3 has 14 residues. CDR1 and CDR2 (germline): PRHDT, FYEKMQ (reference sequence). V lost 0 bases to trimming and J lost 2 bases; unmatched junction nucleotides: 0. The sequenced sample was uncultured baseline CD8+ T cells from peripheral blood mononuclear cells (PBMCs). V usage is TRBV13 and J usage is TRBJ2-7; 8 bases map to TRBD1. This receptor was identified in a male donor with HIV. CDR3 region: CASSLGDRAYEQYF. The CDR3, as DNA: TGTGCCAGCAGCTTAGGGGACAGGGCCTACGAGCAGTACTTC. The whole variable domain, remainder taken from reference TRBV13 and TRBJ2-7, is AAGVIQSPRHLIKEKRETATLKCYPIPRHDTVYWYQQGPGQDPQFLISFYEKMQSDKGSIPDRFSAQQFSDYHSELNMSSLELGDSALYFCASSLGDRAYEQYFGPGTRLTVT.